This T cell receptor (beta chain) was obtained from a study of cytomegalovirus exposure and HLA in healthy donors. The overall study: Most donors, 70% to 85% of approximately 400 genotyped, fell in the Caucasian-associated ancestry cluster.

Researchers ran the PCR with 60 Vbeta and 13 Jbeta primers. Measured with immunoSEQ multiplex PCR; TCRdb has only the in-frame clones, and not every one. This table has under 200,000 clones, roughly 80% appearing once. A note on this clone: The antigen remains undetermined.

Study observations and caveats: The later analysis indicated that the majority of CMV-associated TCR beta chains appeared HLA-restricted. Later analysis demonstrated an association between a missense DCLRE1C variant and TCR beta V- and J-gene trimming. Using the classifier, cytomegalovirus status was reportedly diagnosed with high specificity and sensitivity.

This receptor was identified in a middle-aged man in good health and CMV-seropositive. The sequencing input was PBMCs.

CDR3 sequence: CASSPGTGGTGELFF. The DNA of the CDR3 is TGTGCCAGCAGTCCCGGGACAGGGGGTACCGGGGAGCTGTTTTTT. This rearrangement joins TRBV6-6 to TRBJ2-2, with 11 bases lining up with TRBD1. The junction had 4 bases not matched to a gene; V was cut back by 5 bases and J by 5 bases. CDR1 is MNHNY and CDR2 is SVGAGI in the germline V gene (reference sequence). The CDR3 loop spans 15 amino acids.